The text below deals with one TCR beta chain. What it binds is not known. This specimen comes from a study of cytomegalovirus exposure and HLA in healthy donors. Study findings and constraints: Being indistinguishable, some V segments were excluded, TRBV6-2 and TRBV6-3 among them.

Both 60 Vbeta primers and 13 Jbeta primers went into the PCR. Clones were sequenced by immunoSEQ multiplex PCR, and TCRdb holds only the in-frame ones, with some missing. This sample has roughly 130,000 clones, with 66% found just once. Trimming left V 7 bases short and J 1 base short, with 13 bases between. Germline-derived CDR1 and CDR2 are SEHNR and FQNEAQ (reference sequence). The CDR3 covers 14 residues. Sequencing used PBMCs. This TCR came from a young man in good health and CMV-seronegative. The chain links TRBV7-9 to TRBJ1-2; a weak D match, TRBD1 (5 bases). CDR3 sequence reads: CASTGGPGNYGYTF. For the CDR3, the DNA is TGTGCCAGCACCGGGGGTCCGGGTAACTATGGCTACACCTTC.